This TCR beta chain was sequenced during a study of control samples from healthy donors and cancer patients. In this sample, this clone turned up once. Measured with immunoSEQ multiplex PCR; TCRdb has only the in-frame clones, and not every one. This sample carries 100,000 to 150,000 clones, 80% to 95% of them seen once, and the ten largest clones take roughly 6%. V was trimmed by 1 base and J by 0 bases, leaving 7 bases between them. The CDR3 covers 15 residues. The germline gives CDR1 SGHAT, CDR2 FQNNGV. The chain joins TRBV11-2 to TRBJ1-5, with D unresolved. Sequenced input: blood. The sequence derives from a man aged 18 to 30 in good health. CDR3: CASSLGRASNQPQHF. Here the CDR3 DNA reads TGTGCCAGCAGCTTAGGACGGGCTAGCAATCAGCCCCAGCATTTT.